The source of this TCR beta chain is a study of OX40 agonist ivuxolimab in advanced cancers. In the study overall: The drug used for patients, ivuxolimab, was an agonistic anti-OX40 (CD134) antibody. Melanoma, hepatocellular carcinoma, head and neck or renal cell cancer occurred in dose-escalation patients.

V gave up 2 bases and J gave up 4 bases, with 14 bases separating them. CDR3 length: 16 residues. CDR1 is MDHEN and CDR2 is SYDVKM in the germline V gene. Patients had blood sampled at baseline and again on cycle 4 day 1 and cycle 7 day 1. Some clones are missing from TCRdb's copy, which holds only in-frame ones; the method was immunoSEQ multiplex PCR. The sample lists some 59,000 clones; 87% were seen once. The chain joins TRBV28 to TRBJ1-4, with D possibly TRBD1 on 6 matching bases. The receptor comes from an adult with an advanced solid tumor such as melanoma, head and neck, liver or kidney cancer. The sequences come from CD4+ or CD8+ T cells sorted from blood, collected in a trial of the OX40 agonist ivuxolimab. CDR3 protein: CASSLGGGPYNEKLFF. The CDR3 coding sequence is TGTGCCAGCAGTTTAGGGGGCGGCCCCTATAATGAAAAACTGTTTTTT.